The present T cell receptor beta chain was sequenced within a study of T-cell reconstitution after alpha-beta-depleted transplantation in children. This clonotype was counted at least ten times. Its antigen is unknown. Unique molecular identifiers were used in preparing the TCRbeta library. MiXCR, applied by TCRdb to the PCR reads, yields one record per CDR3 protein. The table records over 200,000 distinct CDR3 sequences, 11% of them present only once. Study observations and caveats: Some patients' high day-60 TCRbeta diversity was attributed to recipient cells surviving conditioning. The study reportedly traced alpha-beta T cells about two months after transplant to several hundred expanded graft clones. It was newly produced T cells that mostly accounted for T-cell counts and diversity one year after transplant.

The receptor was derived from a child less than two years old with acute myeloid leukemia, due to receive a stem cell transplant. This material consisted of PBMCs, taken before TCRalphabeta/CD19-depleted stem cell transplant.

The chain's CDR3 is CASSDPRIYSYNEQFF. The CDR3 DNA reads TGTGCCAGCAGTGACCCTCGGATTTACTCCTACAATGAGCAGTTCTTC. The J gene is TRBJ2-1, the V gene TRBV6-4; D unclear. V lost 2 bases and J lost 0, with 11 bases in between. The V gene's germline CDR1 is MRHNA and CDR2 SNTAGT. The length of the CDR3 is 16 residues.